These 29 T cell receptor beta chains came from one sample sequenced in a study of shared clonotypes between healthy human individuals. TCRdb's copy holds only in-frame clones and misses some; the assay was immunoSEQ multiplex PCR. The sample has 2.5 million or so clones, roughly nine tenths seen once. Sequencing was carried out using naive CD4+ T cells sorted from blood. Subset reported: CD45RA+ positively selected. The source of these receptors is a man between 18 and 35 years old in good health.

The CDR3 loop reads CASSPGTNGETQYF. The DNA of the CDR3 is TGCGCCAGCAGCCCCGGGACTAACGGGGAGACCCAGTACTTC. The gene calls are TRBV5-1 and TRBJ2-5; 7 bases are shared with TRBD2. The length of the CDR3 is 14 residues. The J segment lost 5 bases and the V segment lost 4 bases, leaving 8 bases of the junction unmatched. The germline V gene has CDR1 SGHRS and CDR2 YFSETQ.

The CDR3 here is CAWVPWGGYEQYF. Here the CDR3 DNA reads TGTGCCTGGGTACCGTGGGGGGGCTACGAGCAGTACTTC. The chain links TRBV30 to TRBJ2-7; 7 nucleotides match TRBD2. CDR3 length: 13 amino acids. The V segment lost 5 bases and the J segment 3 bases; nucleotides outside the gene matches: 7. The germline CDR1 and CDR2 sequences are GTSNPN and SVGIG (reference sequence). Together with reference TRBV30 and TRBJ2-7, the CDR3 gives the full variable domain: SQTIHQWPATLVQPVGSPLSLECTVEGTSNPNLYWYRQAAGRGLQLLFYSVGIGQISSEVPQNLSASRPQDRQFILSSKKLLLSDSGFYLCAWVPWGGYEQYFGPGTRLTVT.

The chain links TRBV7-8 to TRBJ1-5; TRBD1 matches at 7 bases. The CDR3 covers 14 residues. V was pared by 6 bases and J by 5 bases, with 7 bases of the junction left unmatched. Germline values: CDR1 SGHVS, CDR2 FQNEAQ. The CDR3 region is CASRLSGGDQPQHF. The DNA of the CDR3 is TGTGCCAGCAGGCTGTCAGGGGGGGATCAGCCCCAGCATTTT.

The chain combines TRBV7-2 with TRBJ1-2; D might be TRBD1 (6 bases). Germline V lookup: CDR1 SGHTA, CDR2 FQGNSA. CDR3 length: 14 residues. V lost 3 bases and J 6 bases, leaving 14 bases between the germline ends. In DNA form, the CDR3 reads TGTGCCAGCAGCTTTTTAGCAGGGGCCCATGGCTACACCTTC. This codes for CASSFLAGAHGYTF.

The chain couples TRBV18 to TRBJ1-2; D is uncertain. CDR3 length: 13 residues. Germline CDR1 and CDR2: KGHSH and LQKENI. Trimming stripped 2 bases from V and 3 bases from J, with 7 bases between. CDR3 protein: CASSPSGYYGYTF. CDR3 in DNA: TGTGCCAGCTCACCATCCGGGTACTATGGCTACACCTTC.

In this sample, this clone turned up once. The chain uses TRBV19 and TRBJ2-1, with 13 nucleotides matching TRBD2. This CDR3 contains 15 residues. The germline gives CDR1 LNHDA, CDR2 SQIVND (reference sequence). Trimming cost V 7 bases and J 7 bases; bases outside gene matches: 7. The CDR3 DNA reads TGTGCCAGTAAACCCGGACTAGCGGGAGCAAATGAGCAGTTCTTC. It translates to CASKPGLAGANEQFF.

Concerning this clone: Other DNA sequences in this specimen translate into the identical CDR3. The gene calls are TRBV6-6 and TRBJ1-5, with no clear D. Per the germline V gene, CDR1 is MNHNY and CDR2 is SVGAGI (reference sequence). The CDR3 extends over 11 amino acids. Trimming pared 5 bases from V and 4 bases from J, leaving 3 bases between. CDR3 sequence reads: CASSENQPQHF. The CDR3 DNA sequence: TGTGCCAGCAGTGAAAATCAGCCCCAGCATTTT.

Note on this clone: Other DNA sequences from this sample encode an identical CDR3 as well. The chain combines TRBV5-1 with TRBJ1-3, with a tentative D call TRBD1 (6 bases). Germline V gene sequence: CDR1 SGHRS, CDR2 YFSETQ. The CDR3 spans 15 residues. V was cut by 4 bases and J by 0 bases, with 11 bases left in between. CDR3 protein: CASSPTGNSGNTIYF. The CDR3 nucleotides read TGCGCCAGCAGCCCGACAGGTAACTCTGGAAACACCATATATTTT.

This chain joins TRBV30 and TRBJ2-7; 8 bases align to TRBD1. The V segment lost 2 bases and the J segment 3 bases; nucleotides outside the gene matches: 12. CDR1 GTSNPN and CDR2 SVGIG come from the germline V gene (reference sequence). The length of the CDR3 is 16 residues. The CDR3 nucleotides read TGTGCCTGGAGTCGGTTCGGGACAGGAGGATACTACGAGCAGTACTTC. Its protein product is CAWSRFGTGGYYEQYF.

The rearrangement links TRBV7-6 to TRBJ1-4; 9 bases fit TRBD1. Germline trimming cut 5 bases from V and 4 bases from J; bases unmatched to any gene: 2. Per germline, CDR1 SGHVS and CDR2 FNYEAQ. The CDR3 totals 14 residues. CDR3 sequence (DNA): TGTGCCAGCAGCGGACAGGGGAGTAATGAAAAACTGTTTTTT. It is translated as CASSGQGSNEKLFF.

Concerning this clone: The sample contains more than one DNA sequence encoding this CDR3. The V and J genes are TRBV4-3 and TRBJ2-1; 14 positions match TRBD2. CDR3 length: 16 residues. J lost 7 bases, V lost 3 bases, and 5 bases had no gene match. Per the germline V gene, CDR1 is LGHNA and CDR2 is YSLEER. The CDR3 loop reads CASSQEGLAGENEQFF. DNA of the CDR3: TGCGCCAGCAGCCAGGAGGGACTAGCGGGGGAGAATGAGCAGTTCTTC.

Worth noting for this clone: In the same sample, other DNA sequences code for this CDR3. The chain couples TRBV6-1 to TRBJ1-5, with 8 bases identical to TRBD1. After removal of 2 bases from V and 7 bases from J, the junction contained 4 bases not matched to a gene. This CDR3 is built from 14 residues. Germline values: CDR1 MNHNS, CDR2 SASEGT. The CDR3 loop reads CASSENRGGQPQHF. CDR3 sequence (DNA): TGTGCCAGCAGTGAAAACAGGGGGGGACAGCCCCAGCATTTT.

This chain uses TRBV5-1 with TRBJ2-2; TRBD1 matches 8 bases. Germline-derived CDR1 and CDR2 are SGHRS and YFSETQ. The CDR3 spans 16 residues. V lost 0 bases to trimming and J lost 7 bases; unmatched junction nucleotides: 8. The DNA for the CDR3 is TGCGCCAGCAGCTTGGTACCACAGGGGGAAGGCGGGGAGCTGTTTTTT. Protein product: CASSLVPQGEGGELFF.

This rearrangement joins TRBV6-5 to TRBJ2-5, with D perhaps TRBD2 (5 bases). CDR3 length equals 14 residues. Germline V lookup: CDR1 MNHEY, CDR2 SVGAGI. Trimming left V 6 bases short and J 4 bases short, with 15 bases between. This CDR3 is CASRNGVSGETQYF. The CDR3 region has the DNA TGTGCCAGCAGAAACGGGGTGTCAGGAGAGACCCAGTACTTC.

The CDR3 sequence is CASSLTGSSSGNTIYF. The CDR3 DNA sequence: TGCGCCAGCAGCTTGACAGGTTCCTCCTCTGGAAACACCATATATTTT. The genes are TRBV5-1 and TRBJ1-3, with a weak D call TRBD1 (5 bases). This CDR3 has 16 amino acids. Germline V gene lookup returns CDR1 SGHRS and CDR2 YFSETQ. V lost 1 base to trimming and J lost 0 bases, with 11 bases between them.

The V and J genes are TRBV7-2 and TRBJ2-2; D not certain. Looked up from germline, CDR1 is SGHTA and CDR2 is FQGNSA. Trimming left V 0 bases short and J 4 bases short, with 18 bases between. The CDR3 is made up of 18 amino acids. The CDR3 DNA sequence: TGTGCCAGCAGCTTAGCTGCTAGTATAGGGCAGCTCACCGGGGAGCTGTTTTTT. Translation gives CASSLAASIGQLTGELFF.

The chain recombines TRBV11-2 with TRBJ2-3; tentative D call: TRBD1 (6 bases). The V gene's germline CDR1 is SGHAT and CDR2 FQNNGV. The CDR3 spans 16 residues. Trimming pared 5 bases from V and 1 base from J, leaving 16 bases between. Here the CDR3 reads CASSPRGSIGTDTQYF. CDR3 DNA sequence: TGTGCCAGCAGCCCCAGGGGCTCGATCGGCACAGATACGCAGTATTTT.

The chain joins TRBV19 to TRBJ2-1; TRBD1 might be the D (6 bases). Trimming removed 5 bases from V and 4 bases from J, with 15 bases in between. The CDR3 covers 15 residues. Germline V CDR1 and CDR2: LNHDA, SQIVND (reference sequence). The CDR3 coding sequence is TGTGCCAGTAGTTTCCGGGACACTCTATACAATGAGCAGTTCTTC. Translating gives CASSFRDTLYNEQFF.

V gene TRBV11-3 combines with J gene TRBJ2-1, with TRBD2 matching over 12 bases. The CDR3 runs 16 residues. The germline gives CDR1 SGHNT, CDR2 YENEEA. V lost 1 base to trimming and J lost 3 bases; unmatched junction nucleotides: 1. The CDR3 spells CASSLGTSGVYNEQFF. The DNA for the CDR3 is TGTGCCAGCAGCTTAGGGACTAGCGGGGTCTACAATGAGCAGTTCTTC. Filled out from reference TRBV11-3 and TRBJ2-1, the complete variable domain reads EAGVVQSPRYKIIEKKQPVAFWCNPISGHNTLYWYLQNLGQGPELLIRYENEEAVDDSQLPKDRFSAERLKGVDSTLKIQPAELGDSAVYLCASSLGTSGVYNEQFFGPGTRLTVL.

This clone appeared a few times. V gene TRBV5-6 combines with J gene TRBJ1-1, with TRBD1 as a possible D gene (6 bases). V lost 4 bases and J 10 bases, leaving 11 bases between the germline ends. Germline V gene sequence: CDR1 SGHDT, CDR2 YYEEEE. This CDR3 has 11 residues. This CDR3 reads CASSRDMGAFF. CDR3 nucleotide sequence: TGTGCCAGCAGCAGGGACATGGGAGCTTTCTTT.

The V call is TRBV5-1, the J call TRBJ2-3; 8 bases match TRBD2. Looked up from germline, CDR1 is SGHRS and CDR2 is YFSETQ. The V segment lost 4 bases and the J segment 1 base; nucleotides outside the gene matches: 8. The CDR3 covers 16 residues. In DNA form, the CDR3 reads TGCGCCAGCAGCATTAGCGGGGCATCCCGCACAGATACGCAGTATTTT. It specifies CASSISGASRTDTQYF.

For the CDR3, the DNA is TGCGCCAGCAGCCCGGGACTAGCGTCGAGCTCCTACGAGCAGTACTTC. Its protein is CASSPGLASSSYEQYF. The J gene is TRBJ2-7, the V gene TRBV4-3; 10 bases fit TRBD2. J was trimmed by 0 bases and V by 4 bases; bases with no gene match: 6. The germline V gene has CDR1 LGHNA and CDR2 YSLEER. The CDR3 loop spans 16 amino acids.

The sample holds a few counts of this clone. Other DNA sequences in the sample encode the same CDR3. CDR3 nucleotide sequence: TGCAGTGCTAGGGACACTGAAGCTTTCTTT. This codes for CSARDTEAFF. The chain couples TRBV20-1 to TRBJ1-1; the D is unclear. This CDR3 has 10 residues. V was shortened by 3 bases and J by 3 bases, with 2 bases between the two germline ends. Per the germline V gene, CDR1 is DFQATT and CDR2 is SNEGSKA (reference sequence).

V usage is TRBV7-2 and J usage is TRBJ2-5; no reliable D call. Trimming took 0 bases from V and 2 from J, leaving 7 bases between them. The CDR3 loop spans 14 amino acids. Germline lookup yields CDR1 SGHTA and CDR2 FQGNSA. CDR3: CASSLALSQETQYF. Here the CDR3 DNA reads TGTGCCAGCAGCTTAGCCCTCTCTCAAGAGACCCAGTACTTC.

Comments on this clone: Other nucleotide sequences in the sample specify the same CDR3. V usage is TRBV7-2 and J usage is TRBJ1-5; 8 bases map to TRBD1. V shed 3 bases and J 2 bases; nucleotides not matched to a gene: 3. Germline-derived CDR1 and CDR2 are SGHTA and FQGNSA. The CDR3 is made up of 15 amino acids. CDR3 DNA sequence: TGTGCCAGCAGCTTTGGACAGGGAGGCAATCAGCCCCAGCATTTT. This encodes CASSFGQGGNQPQHF.

The rearrangement links TRBV30 to TRBJ2-5, with 8 positions matching TRBD2. From germline, CDR1 is GTSNPN and CDR2 SVGIG (reference sequence). Losses at the gene ends were 1 base for V and 5 bases for J; bases not matched to a gene: 6. The CDR3 runs to 14 residues. CDR3 nucleotide sequence: TGTGCCTGGAGTGGGGCAGCGGGAGCTGAGACCCAGTACTTC. Protein product: CAWSGAAGAETQYF.

The chain employs TRBV28 and TRBJ1-4, with a weak D call TRBD1 (5 bases). Germline V gene sequence: CDR1 MDHEN, CDR2 SYDVKM. CDR3 length equals 17 residues. The V end was cut by 3 bases, the J end by 0 bases, with 14 bases between. In DNA form, the CDR3 reads TGTGCCAGCAGTTTGCAGGGTACTTTTGCAACTAATGAAAAACTGTTTTTT. Protein sequence: CASSLQGTFATNEKLFF.

This clone was observed a single time. V usage is TRBV7-9 and J usage is TRBJ2-5; 8 positions agree with TRBD1. CDR3 size: 14 residues. Germline V CDR1 and CDR2: SEHNR, FQNEAQ (reference sequence). V lost 4 bases and J lost 4; bases outside the gene matches: 5. The CDR3 sequence is CASSSTGGLETQYF. The DNA for the CDR3 is TGTGCCAGCAGCTCCACAGGGGGTTTAGAGACCCAGTACTTC.

The rearrangement uses TRBV11-2 and TRBJ2-2, with D possibly TRBD2 on 7 matching bases. The CDR3 contains 15 residues. Germline V gene sequence: CDR1 SGHAT, CDR2 FQNNGV. Trimming stripped 7 bases from V and 5 bases from J, with 17 bases between. The CDR3 region has the DNA TGTGCCAGCACCCCCATGGGAGGGGGGACCGGGGAGCTGTTTTTT. The encoded protein is CASTPMGGGTGELFF.